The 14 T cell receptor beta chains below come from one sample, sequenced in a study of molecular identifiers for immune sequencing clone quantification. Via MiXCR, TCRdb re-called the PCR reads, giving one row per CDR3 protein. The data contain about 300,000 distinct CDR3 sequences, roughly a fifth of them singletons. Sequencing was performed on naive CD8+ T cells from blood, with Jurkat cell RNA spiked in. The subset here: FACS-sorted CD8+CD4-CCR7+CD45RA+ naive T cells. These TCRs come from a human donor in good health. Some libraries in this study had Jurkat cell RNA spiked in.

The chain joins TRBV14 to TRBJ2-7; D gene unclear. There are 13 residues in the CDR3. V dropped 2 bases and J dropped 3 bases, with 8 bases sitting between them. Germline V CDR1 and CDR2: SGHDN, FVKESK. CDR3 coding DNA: TGTGCCAGCAGCCAATCAGTGAGCTACGAGCAGTACTTC. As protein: CASSQSVSYEQYF.

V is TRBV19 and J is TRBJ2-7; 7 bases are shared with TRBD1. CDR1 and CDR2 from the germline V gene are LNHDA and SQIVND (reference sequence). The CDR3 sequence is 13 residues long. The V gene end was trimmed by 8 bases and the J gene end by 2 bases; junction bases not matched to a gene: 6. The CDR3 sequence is CASRGQSTYEQYF. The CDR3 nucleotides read TGTGCCAGTCGGGGACAGAGCACCTACGAGCAGTACTTC.

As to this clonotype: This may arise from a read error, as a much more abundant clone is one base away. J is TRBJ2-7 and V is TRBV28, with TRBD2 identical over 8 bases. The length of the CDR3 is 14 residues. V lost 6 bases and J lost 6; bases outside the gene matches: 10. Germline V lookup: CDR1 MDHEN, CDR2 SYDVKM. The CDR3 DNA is TGTGCCAGCAGGGCACTAGCGGACTGGGGCGAGCAGTACTTC. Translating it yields CASRALADWGEQYF.

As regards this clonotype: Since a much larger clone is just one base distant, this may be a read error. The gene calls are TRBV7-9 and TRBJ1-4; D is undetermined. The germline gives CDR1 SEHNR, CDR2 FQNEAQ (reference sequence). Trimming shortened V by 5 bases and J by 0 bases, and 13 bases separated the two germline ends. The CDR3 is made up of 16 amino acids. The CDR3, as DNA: TGTGCCAGCAGCGAACCGACGGGAGCAACTAATGAAAAACTGTTTTTT. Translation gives CASSEPTGATNEKLFF.

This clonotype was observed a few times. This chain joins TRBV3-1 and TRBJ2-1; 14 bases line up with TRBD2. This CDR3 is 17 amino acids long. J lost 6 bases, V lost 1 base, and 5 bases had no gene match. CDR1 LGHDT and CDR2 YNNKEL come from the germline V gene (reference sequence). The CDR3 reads CASSQAAGTSGSNEQFF. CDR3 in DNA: TGTGCCAGCAGCCAAGCGGCCGGGACTAGCGGGAGCAATGAGCAGTTCTTC.

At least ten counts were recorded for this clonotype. In DNA, the CDR3 is TGTGCCACCGAGGGAGGAGGCAATCAGCCCCAGCATTTT. It codes for CATEGGGNQPQHF. The rearrangement joins TRBV24-1 to TRBJ1-5; D unresolved. The CDR3 sequence is 13 residues long. Germline assignment: CDR1 KGHDR and CDR2 SFDVKD. Trimming removed 9 bases from V and 2 bases from J, with 10 bases in between.

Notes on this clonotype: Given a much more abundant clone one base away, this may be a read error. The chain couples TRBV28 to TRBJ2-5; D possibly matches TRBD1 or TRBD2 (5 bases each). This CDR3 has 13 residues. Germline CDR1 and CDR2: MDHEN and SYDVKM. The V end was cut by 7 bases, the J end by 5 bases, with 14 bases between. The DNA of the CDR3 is TGTGCCAGCATAGGGGACCTTGGGGAGACCCAGTACTTC. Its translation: CASIGDLGETQYF.

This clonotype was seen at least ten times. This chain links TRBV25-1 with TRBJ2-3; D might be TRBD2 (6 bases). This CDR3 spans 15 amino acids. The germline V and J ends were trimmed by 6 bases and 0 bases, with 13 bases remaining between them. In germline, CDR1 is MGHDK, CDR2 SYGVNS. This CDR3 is CASSILAASTDTQYF. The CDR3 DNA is TGTGCCAGCAGCATACTAGCAGCTAGCACAGATACGCAGTATTTT.

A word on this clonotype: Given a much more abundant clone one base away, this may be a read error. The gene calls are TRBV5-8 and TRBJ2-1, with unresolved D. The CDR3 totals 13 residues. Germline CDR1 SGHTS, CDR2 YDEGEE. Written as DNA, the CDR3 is TGTGCCAGCAACTTGTCTCTCGGCAATGAGCAGTTCTTC. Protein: CASNLSLGNEQFF.

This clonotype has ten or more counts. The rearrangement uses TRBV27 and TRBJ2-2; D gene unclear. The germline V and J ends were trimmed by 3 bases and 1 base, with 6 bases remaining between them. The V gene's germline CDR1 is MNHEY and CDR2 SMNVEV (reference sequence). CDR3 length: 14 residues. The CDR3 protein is CASSFRLNTGELFF. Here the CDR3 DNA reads TGTGCCAGCAGTTTTAGACTGAACACCGGGGAGCTGTTTTTT.

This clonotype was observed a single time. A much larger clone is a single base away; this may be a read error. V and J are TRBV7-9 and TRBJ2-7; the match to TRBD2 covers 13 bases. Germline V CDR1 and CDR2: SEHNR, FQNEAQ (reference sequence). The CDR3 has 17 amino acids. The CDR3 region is CAGSEAGTSGKYYEQYF. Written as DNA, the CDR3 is TGTGCCGGCAGCGAAGCCGGGACTAGCGGGAAGTACTACGAGCAGTACTTC.

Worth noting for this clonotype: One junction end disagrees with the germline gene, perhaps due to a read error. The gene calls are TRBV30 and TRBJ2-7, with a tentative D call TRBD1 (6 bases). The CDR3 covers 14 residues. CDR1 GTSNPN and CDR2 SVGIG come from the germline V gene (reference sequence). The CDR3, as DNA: TGTGCCTGGAGTCAGACAGGTCCTACGGACGAGCGGTACTTC. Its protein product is CAWSQTGPTDERYF.

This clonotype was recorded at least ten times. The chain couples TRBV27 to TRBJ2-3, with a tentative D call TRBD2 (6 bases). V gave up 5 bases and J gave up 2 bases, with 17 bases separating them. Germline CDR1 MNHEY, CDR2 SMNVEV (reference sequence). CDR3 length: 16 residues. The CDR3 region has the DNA TGTGCCAGCAGTGAGTTGGGGGGAGATAACACAGATACGCAGTATTTT. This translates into CASSELGGDNTDTQYF.

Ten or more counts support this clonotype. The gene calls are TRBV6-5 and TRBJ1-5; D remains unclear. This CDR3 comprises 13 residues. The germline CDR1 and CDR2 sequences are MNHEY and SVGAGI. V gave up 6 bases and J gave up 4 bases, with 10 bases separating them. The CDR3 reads CASSYGRNQPQHF. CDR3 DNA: TGTGCCAGCAGCTACGGGAGAAATCAGCCCCAGCATTTT.